Shown below are 10 T cell receptor beta chains from a single sample sequenced in a study of T cells expressing NK-cell markers. After re-calling the 5' RACE reads, TCRdb lists one entry per CDR3 protein, DNA absent. The sample totals about 440,000 distinct CDR3 sequences. Sequencing was done on a sample of blood T cells: a sorted CD56 or NKG2C T cell subset, CD4+ or CD8+ T cells, or bulk PBMC T cells (not recorded which). These receptors all come from a woman aged 18 to 75 in good health.

This sequence joins TRBV7-9 and TRBJ2-7. This CDR3 comprises 13 residues. Germline V gene sequence: CDR1 SEHNR, CDR2 FQNEAQ (reference sequence). The CDR3 protein is CASSPTYGYEQYF.

The chain links TRBV7-9 to TRBJ1-6; TCRdb selects TRBD1, and the lack of DNA leaves this call unchecked. Germline V gives CDR1 SEHNR, CDR2 FQNEAQ (reference sequence). The CDR3 spans 15 residues. Here the CDR3 reads CASSLAGTIGSPLHF.

The chain uses TRBV4-3 and TRBJ1-4. CDR3 size: 14 residues. The germline CDR1 and CDR2 sequences are LGHNA and YSLEER. CDR3 residues: CASSLQRMNEKLFF.

The chain employs TRBV2 and TRBJ2-1; there is no DNA to check the TCRdb D call of TRBD1. The CDR3 contains 15 residues. The germline V gene encodes CDR1 SNHLY and CDR2 FYNNEI. The CDR3 is CASRIAGGPISEQFF.

The chain combines TRBV6-5 with TRBJ2-3; there is no DNA to check the TCRdb D call of TRBD2. This CDR3 has 14 residues. Germline V gene lookup returns CDR1 MNHEY and CDR2 SVGAGI. Here the CDR3 reads CASSWSGLTDTQYF.

The genes are TRBV11-1 and TRBJ1-1. Germline V gene lookup returns CDR1 SGHAT and CDR2 FQDESV (reference sequence). The CDR3 extends over 13 amino acids. The CDR3 is CASSQGYAPEAFF.

V is TRBV5-1 and J is TRBJ2-5; the TCRdb call, TRBD1, lacks DNA for checking. Germline CDR1 reads SGHRS; CDR2 reads YFSETQ. This CDR3 comprises 13 residues. CDR3 protein: CASSLGGRDPQYF.

The chain is built from TRBV20-1 and TRBJ1-4; the TCRdb D gene call, TRBD1, has no DNA to confirm it. This CDR3 spans 16 amino acids. Germline loops: CDR1 DFQATT, CDR2 SNEGSKA (reference sequence). This CDR3 is CSARRQGATTNEKLFF.

The V and J genes are TRBV6-1 and TRBJ2-1; TCRdb's D gene call, TRBD2, goes unchecked for lack of DNA. The CDR3 has 16 amino acids. Germline lookup yields CDR1 MNHNS and CDR2 SASEGT. The CDR3 loop reads CASSALAGATVNEQFF.

The CDR3 here is CASSQYEEGETQYF. This chain connects TRBV23-1 to TRBJ2-5; TCRdb selects TRBD2, and the lack of DNA leaves this call unchecked. TRBV23-1 has ORF status, its function being uncertain. There are 14 residues in the CDR3.